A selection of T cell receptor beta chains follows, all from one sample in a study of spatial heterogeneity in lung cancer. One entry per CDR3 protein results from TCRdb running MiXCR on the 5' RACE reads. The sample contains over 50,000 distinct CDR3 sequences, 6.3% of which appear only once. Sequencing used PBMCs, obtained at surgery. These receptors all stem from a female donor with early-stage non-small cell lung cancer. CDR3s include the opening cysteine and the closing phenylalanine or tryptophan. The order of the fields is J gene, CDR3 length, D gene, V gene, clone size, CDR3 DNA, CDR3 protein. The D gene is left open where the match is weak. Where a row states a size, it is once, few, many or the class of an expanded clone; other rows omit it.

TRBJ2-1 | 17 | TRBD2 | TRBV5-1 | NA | TGCGCCAGCAGCTTTACTAGCGGTACTAGCTCCTACAATGAGCAGTTCTTC | CASSFTSGTSSYNEQFF
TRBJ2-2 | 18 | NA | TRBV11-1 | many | TGTGCCAGCAACCCGACTCACCGGAGGATCTCGAGCACCGGGGAGCTGTTTTTT | CASNPTHRRISSTGELFF
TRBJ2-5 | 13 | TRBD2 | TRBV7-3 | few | TGTGCCAGCAGCTATCAGGGAGGGGAGACCCAGTACTTC | CASSYQGGETQYF
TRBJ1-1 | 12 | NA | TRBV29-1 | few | TGCAGCGTTACTCGGGTGAACACTGAAGCTTTCTTT | CSVTRVNTEAFF
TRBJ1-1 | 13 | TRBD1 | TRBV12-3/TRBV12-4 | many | TGTGCCAGCAGTTCTCAAACAGGGGCTGTAGCTTTCTTT | CASSSQTGAVAFF
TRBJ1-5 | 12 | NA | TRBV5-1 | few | TGCGCCAGCAGCTTTAGAGATCAGCCCCAGCATTTT | CASSFRDQPQHF
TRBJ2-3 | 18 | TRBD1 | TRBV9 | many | TGTGCCAGCAGCGCTCGTTCCGGGACAGGGGTTCTCACAGATACGCAGTATTTT | CASSARSGTGVLTDTQYF
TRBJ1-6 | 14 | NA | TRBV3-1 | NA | TGTGCCAGCAGCCAAGGGACAGCTAATTCACCCCTCCACTTT | CASSQGTANSPLHF
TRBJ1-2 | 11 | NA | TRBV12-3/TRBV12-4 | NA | TGTGCCAGCAGCGGGGGATATGGCTACACCTTC | CASSGGYGYTF
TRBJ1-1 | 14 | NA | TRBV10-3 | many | TGTGCCATCAGGAGGGACGGTATGAACACTGAAGCTTTCTTT | CAIRRDGMNTEAFF
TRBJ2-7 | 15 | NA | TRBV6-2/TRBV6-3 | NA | TGTGCCAGCAGCCCCGGCCTTCCCGGGAACTACGAGCAGTACTTC | CASSPGLPGNYEQYF
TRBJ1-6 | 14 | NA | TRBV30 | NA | TGTGCCTGCCAAGGACGGACCATCAATTCACCCCTCCACTTT | CACQGRTINSPLHF
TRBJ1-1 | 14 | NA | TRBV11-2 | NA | TGTGCCAGCAGACTGTCGCCGGTAGACACTGAAGCTTTCTTT | CASRLSPVDTEAFF
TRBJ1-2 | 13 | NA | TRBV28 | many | TGTGCCAGCAGTTCGGCGGGCTACGGGGGCTACACCTTC | CASSSAGYGGYTF